Detailed here is one T cell receptor (beta chain). The immunoSEQ assay was v3. The protocol was immunoSEQ multiplex PCR, while the TCRdb copy is restricted to in-frame clones and leaves out a portion. The table lists more than 45,000 clones, more than 60% of them singletons, with about 1.8% in the top ten. As for time point: pre-treatment sample, taken before nivolumab and TIL therapy. This sample was taken from a study of TIL therapy for anti-PD-1-resistant metastatic lung cancer. The source material was blood, sampled at baseline. The TCR was taken from a person aged 30 to 80 with non-small cell lung cancer.

The CDR3 loop is CFNCRDNNQPQHF. CDR3 bases: TGTTTTAATTGCCGGGACAACAATCAGCCCCAGCATTTT. This chain joins TRBV28 and TRBJ1-5, with a possible D match to TRBD1 (6 bases). Germline CDR1 and CDR2: MDHEN and SYDVKM. The CDR3 length is 13 residues.